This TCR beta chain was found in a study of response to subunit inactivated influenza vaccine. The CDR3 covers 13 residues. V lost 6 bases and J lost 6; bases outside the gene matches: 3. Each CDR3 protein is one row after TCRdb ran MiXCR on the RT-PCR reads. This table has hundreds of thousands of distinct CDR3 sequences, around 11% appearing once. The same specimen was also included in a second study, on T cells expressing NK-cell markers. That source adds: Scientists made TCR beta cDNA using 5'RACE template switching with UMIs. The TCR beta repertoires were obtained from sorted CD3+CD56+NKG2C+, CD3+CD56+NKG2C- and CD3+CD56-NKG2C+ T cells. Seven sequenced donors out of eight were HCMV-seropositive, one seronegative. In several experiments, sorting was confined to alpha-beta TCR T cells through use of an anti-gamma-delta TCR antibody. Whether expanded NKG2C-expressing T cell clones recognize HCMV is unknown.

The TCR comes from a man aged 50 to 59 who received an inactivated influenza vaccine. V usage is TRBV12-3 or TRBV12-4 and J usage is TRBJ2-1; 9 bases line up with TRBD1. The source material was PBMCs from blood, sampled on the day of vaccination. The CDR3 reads CASRPGQGNEQFF. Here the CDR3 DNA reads TGTGCCAGCAGGCCGGGACAGGGCAATGAGCAGTTCTTC.